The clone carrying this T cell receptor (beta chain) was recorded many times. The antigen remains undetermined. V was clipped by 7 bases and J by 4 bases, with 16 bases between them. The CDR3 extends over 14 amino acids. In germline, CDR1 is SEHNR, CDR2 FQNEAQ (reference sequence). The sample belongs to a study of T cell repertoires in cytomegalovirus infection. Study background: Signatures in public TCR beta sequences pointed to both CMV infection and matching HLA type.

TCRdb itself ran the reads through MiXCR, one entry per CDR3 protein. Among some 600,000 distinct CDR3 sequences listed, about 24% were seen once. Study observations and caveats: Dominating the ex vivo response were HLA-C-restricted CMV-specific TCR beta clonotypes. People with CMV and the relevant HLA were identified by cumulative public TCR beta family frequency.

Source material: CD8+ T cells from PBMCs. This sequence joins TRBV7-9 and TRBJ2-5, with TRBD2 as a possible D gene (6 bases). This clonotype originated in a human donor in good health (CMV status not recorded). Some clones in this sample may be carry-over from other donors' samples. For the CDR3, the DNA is TGTGCCAGCATAAGGGCGGGGATTGGAGAGACCCAGTACTTC. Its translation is CASIRAGIGETQYF.